This is a list of T cell receptor beta chains from one sample in a study of T cell repertoires in cytomegalovirus infection. These receptors lack a known antigen. A single record per CDR3 protein comes from TCRdb applying MiXCR to the reads. This sample carries about 900,000 distinct CDR3 sequences, roughly 31% of them seen once, and the ten largest clones take around an eighth. Sequencing used cultured CD8+ T cells from PBMCs, obtained from culture after CMV antigen stimulation. Every receptor here comes from a human donor in good health (CMV status not recorded). Some clones in this sample may be carry-over from other donors' samples. Each CDR3 is given without its conserved first and last residue. D genes are given only for firm matches.

V | D | CDR3
TRBV6-2/TRBV6-3 | . | ASSYQVGRDSPGELF
TRBV20-1 | TRBD1 | SAWDRHSNQPQH
TRBV7-9 | TRBD1 | ASSPRTGASGTGELF
TRBV4-3 | . | ASSQVVLGAGYNEQF
TRBV7-9 | TRBD1 | ASSPLDRGDQPQH
TRBV7-9 | . | ASRPGWHETQY
TRBV7-4 | TRBD1 | ASWGGQGDSPLH
TRBV27 | . | ASSPTVPRGYT
TRBV11-3 | TRBD1 | ASSARQGSNTGELF
TRBV12-3/TRBV12-4 | TRBD1 | ASSRNRGQGRLNTEAF
TRBV12-3/TRBV12-4 | . | ASSSQTNPDTQY
TRBV7-6 | . | ASSINRALNTEAF
TRBV15 | . | ATSRDPPGAHGDQPQH
TRBV11-3 | . | ASSFWPNTEAF
TRBV27 | . | ASSLLGVGEQF
TRBV6-5 | . | ASRQPYTYEQY
TRBV7-9 | TRBD1 | ANSLRQGMTDTQY
TRBV27 | TRBD1 | ASSLLRTGGNTGELF
TRBV7-8 | . | ASRSRDGYT
TRBV6-5 | . | ASRPGPTNTEAF
TRBV7-9 | TRBD1 | ASSHPRDSKETQY
TRBV7-9 | . | ASSLVRGLANEKLF
TRBV7-2 | . | ARSGTDTQY
TRBV12-3/TRBV12-4 | TRBD1 | ASAGTEPSSYEQY
TRBV5-6 | . | ASSLKGYWNQPQH
TRBV7-9 | TRBD1 | ASSHDQGAEAF
TRBV7-2 | . | ASQGGRGTGELF
TRBV27 | . | ASSFVGDRIRTEAF
TRBV12-3/TRBV12-4 | TRBD1 | ASSSIRQGRIYGNQPQY
TRBV28 | TRBD2 | ASSLFAGGANEQF
TRBV7-9 | . | ASSLGPRSGTDTQY
TRBV7-9 | TRBD1 | ASSLGLPGQGRYTGELF
TRBV19 | . | ASSGRVHTTYEQY
TRBV27 | . | ASSLSRLYGYT
TRBV20-1 | . | SASGQSDTEAF
TRBV7-6 | . | ASRNVDSGANVLT
TRBV6-6 | TRBD2 | ASTSALAGGPKAGTDTQY
TRBV7-9 | TRBD1 | ASSLEGQGNSPLH
TRBV12-3/TRBV12-4 | . | ASSLSGGHLL
TRBV4-1 | . | ASSQEGSSSYEQY
TRBV11-2 | . | ASSLEVRGAGANVLT
TRBV27 | . | ASSLSPGEGANYGYT
TRBV11-2 | TRBD1 | ASSLRDRGIMNTEAF
TRBV6-2/TRBV6-3 | TRBD2 | ASSYVQGGADTQY
TRBV6-1 | TRBD2 | ASIGGGNEQF
TRBV7-9 | . | ASRPGVYGYT
TRBV2 | . | ACGKRGNQPQH
TRBV9 | TRBD2 | ASSGGLAGEGEQF
TRBV7-6 | . | ASSPTREAF
TRBV27 | . | AGALGASEQY
TRBV11-2 | . | ASSLGPSGPRAF
TRBV7-2 | . | ASSSSPPSGDKETQY
TRBV7-2 | . | ASSGPALNPY
TRBV11-2 | . | ASSFTQQAFSYNEQF
TRBV19 | . | ASSSRGDEQY
TRBV6-8 | TRBD1 | ASSYGTGGTGELF
TRBV7-8 | . | ASSATLGVSSYGYT
TRBV20-1 | . | SARVFVDSDPTYEQY
TRBV4-1 | . | ASSQDRGVPGELF
TRBV6-6 | . | ASSYSFQEGGTDTQY